Following are 21 T cell receptor beta chains from one sample sequenced in a study of memory B cells and T cells in multiple sclerosis. This table comes from immunoSEQ multiplex PCR, and its TCRdb copy is limited to in-frame clones, with some not included. The table lists 25,000 to 35,000 clones, about 84% of them singletons. Separate sequencing covered autoproliferating (CFSE-dim) and non-proliferating (CFSE-high) T cells from stimulus-free culture. Pooled replicate wells came from approximately 5x10^7 CFSE-labeled PBMCs cultured around seven days without stimulus. No antigen has been identified for these receptors. Sequenced sample: PBMCs from blood kept in culture. The source is a human donor with multiple sclerosis.

The chain has TRBV5-1 and TRBJ2-3; 8 bases line up with TRBD1. The V and J ends lost 4 bases and 0 bases, in that order; junction bases with no gene match: 4. In germline, CDR1 is SGHRS, CDR2 YFSETQ. CDR3 length equals 15 residues. As DNA, the CDR3 is TGCGCCAGCAGCCGACAGGGGAGAAGCACAGATACGCAGTATTTT. It translates to CASSRQGRSTDTQYF.

V is TRBV9 and J is TRBJ1-2; D not resolved. V was clipped by 0 bases and J by 4 bases, with 10 bases between them. The CDR3 is 14 amino acids. Germline CDR1 is SGDLS and CDR2 is YYNGEE. CDR3 sequence reads: CASSVDVRVYGYTF. As DNA, the CDR3 is TGTGCCAGCAGCGTAGATGTCCGGGTCTATGGCTACACCTTC. The full variable domain, rest sourced from reference TRBV9 and TRBJ1-2, is DSGVTQTPKHLITATGQRVTLRCSPRSGDLSVYWYQQSLDQGLQFLIQYYNGEERAKGNILERFSAQQFPDLHSELNLSSLELGDSALYFCASSVDVRVYGYTFGSGTRLTVV.

V usage is TRBV2 and J usage is TRBJ1-5, with D unclear. Germline values: CDR1 SNHLY, CDR2 FYNNEI. V shed 8 bases and J shed 3 bases, with 11 bases lying between them. This CDR3 has 13 residues. As DNA, the CDR3 is TGTGCCAGCGAGCGGCAGAACAATCAGCCCCAGCATTTT. This encodes CASERQNNQPQHF.

V and J are TRBV7-6 and TRBJ2-3; 7 bases fit TRBD2. The CDR3 contains 16 residues. J gave up 4 bases and V 2 bases, and 9 bases lay outside the gene matches. Looked up from germline, CDR1 is SGHVS and CDR2 is FNYEAQ. The CDR3: CASSLTLAVEPDTQYF. As DNA, the CDR3 is TGTGCCAGCAGCTTAACGCTAGCGGTGGAACCAGATACGCAGTATTTT.

This chain uses TRBV6-1 with TRBJ1-2; D gene unclear. Germline CDR1 reads MNHNS; CDR2 reads SASEGT. The germline V and J ends were trimmed by 5 bases and 4 bases, with 11 bases remaining between them. This CDR3 has 13 amino acids. The CDR3 coding sequence is TGTGCCAGCAGTCTTGCCCGAACCTATGGCTACACCTTC. Amino acid sequence: CASSLARTYGYTF.

This rearrangement joins TRBV6-5 to TRBJ2-7; 9 positions agree with TRBD2. The CDR3 length is 12 residues. V lost 6 bases, J lost 9 bases, and 6 bases stayed unmatched. Germline lookup yields CDR1 MNHEY and CDR2 SVGAGI. CDR3 nucleotides: TGTGCCAGCAGCCGGACTAGCGCTGGGCAGTACTTC. Amino acid sequence: CASSRTSAGQYF.

This clone appeared a single time. This chain joins TRBV5-6 and TRBJ2-2; D might be TRBD1 (6 bases). V lost 3 bases, J lost 4 bases, and 7 bases lay in between. In germline, CDR1 is SGHDT, CDR2 YYEEEE. The CDR3 has 13 residues. CDR3 DNA sequence: TGTGCCAGCAGCTGGACAGCCACCGGGGAGCTGTTTTTT. It is translated as CASSWTATGELFF.

The chain joins TRBV19 to TRBJ2-2; D not certain. This CDR3 is built from 14 residues. Germline CDR1 is LNHDA and CDR2 is SQIVND (reference sequence). Deletions cut 5 bases from V and 6 bases from J, with 13 bases between. CDR3 amino acids: CASSAQTRSGELFF. DNA for the CDR3: TGTGCCAGTAGTGCCCAGACCCGTTCCGGGGAGCTGTTTTTT.

The chain uses TRBV5-1 and TRBJ2-3; 10 bases fit TRBD1. Germline CDR1 reads SGHRS; CDR2 reads YFSETQ. The length of the CDR3 is 14 residues. The V segment lost 3 bases and the J segment 5 bases; nucleotides outside the gene matches: 3. CDR3 region: CASSWTGGGDTQYF. The CDR3 coding sequence is TGCGCCAGCAGCTGGACAGGGGGTGGAGATACGCAGTATTTT.

This clone was seen a handful of times. The CDR3 DNA follows: TGTGCCAGCACTGCACAGGGTTGGAGCAATCAGCCCCAGCATTTT. The encoded protein is CASTAQGWSNQPQHF. This chain connects TRBV25-1 to TRBJ1-5; TRBD1 is a possible D gene (6 bases). CDR1 is MGHDK, CDR2 SYGVNS, per germline. The CDR3 extends over 15 amino acids. V lost 7 bases and J 1 base, leaving 14 bases between the germline ends.

The CDR3 is CASTKNRGMTQPQHF. In nucleotides, the CDR3 is TGTGCCAGCACCAAAAACAGGGGGATGACTCAGCCCCAGCATTTT. The chain combines TRBV28 with TRBJ1-5, with 8 nucleotides matching TRBD1. With V trimmed by 7 bases and J by 6 bases, 11 bases remained unmatched. The germline V gene has CDR1 MDHEN and CDR2 SYDVKM. This CDR3 comprises 15 residues.

V and J are TRBV6-1 and TRBJ1-4; no clear D. Germline V gives CDR1 MNHNS, CDR2 SASEGT. The V gene lost 2 bases and the J gene lost 4 bases, with 2 bases spanning the gap. The CDR3 has 12 amino acids. CDR3 in amino acids: CASSEHNEKLFF. The DNA for the CDR3 is TGTGCCAGCAGTGAACATAATGAAAAACTGTTTTTT.

The rearrangement links TRBV4-1 to TRBJ1-4; no clear D gene. CDR3 length equals 15 residues. The V gene lost 6 bases and the J gene lost 0 bases, with 11 bases spanning the gap. The V gene's germline CDR1 is MGHRA and CDR2 YSYEKL. CDR3 DNA sequence: TGCGCCAGCAGTCCCCCGGGTACAACTAATGAAAAACTGTTTTTT. This translates into CASSPPGTTNEKLFF.

The gene calls are TRBV30 and TRBJ2-5, with 8 nucleotides matching TRBD2. J gave up 1 base and V 3 bases, and 7 bases lay outside the gene matches. CDR3 size: 15 residues. The germline gives CDR1 GTSNPN, CDR2 SVGIG (reference sequence). Here the CDR3 reads CAWSEGTRSQETQYF. CDR3 bases: TGTGCCTGGAGCGAAGGGACTAGATCCCAAGAGACCCAGTACTTC.

This chain connects TRBV15 to TRBJ2-1; 8 bases are a match to TRBD2. Germline V gene lookup returns CDR1 LNHNV and CDR2 YYDKDF (reference sequence). The CDR3 totals 15 residues. The V gene end was trimmed by 0 bases and the J gene end by 5 bases; junction bases not matched to a gene: 3. CDR3 residues: CATSRDLAGNNEQFF. As DNA, the CDR3 is TGTGCCACCAGCAGAGACTTAGCGGGGAACAATGAGCAGTTCTTC.

The rearrangement links TRBV6-6 to TRBJ1-6; 7 nucleotides line up with TRBD1. The CDR3 is made up of 12 amino acids. V lost 8 bases and J lost 8; bases outside the gene matches: 3. Germline V gene sequence: CDR1 MNHNY, CDR2 SVGAGI (reference sequence). As DNA, the CDR3 is TGTGCCAGCCACGGACAGGATTCACCCCTCCACTTT. Translated, it gives CASHGQDSPLHF.

This chain uses TRBV6-5 with TRBJ2-2, with D tentatively TRBD1 or TRBD2 (5 bases each). Trimming cost V 6 bases and J 4 bases, with 15 bases left between them. Germline CDR1 MNHEY, CDR2 SVGAGI. The CDR3 has 15 amino acids. The CDR3 coding sequence is TGTGCCAGCAGCTCGTCGGGGCCGGGCACCGGGGAGCTGTTTTTT. It is translated as CASSSSGPGTGELFF.

The V call is TRBV9, the J call TRBJ2-7; no clear D. Germline CDR1 is SGDLS and CDR2 is YYNGEE. V lost 0 bases to trimming and J lost 0 bases, with 10 bases between them. The CDR3 consists of 15 residues. The CDR3 DNA follows: TGTGCCAGCAGCGTAGGTCCGGGTCCCTCCTACGAGCAGTACTTC. Encoded protein: CASSVGPGPSYEQYF.

This clone showed up just once. The chain recombines TRBV6-1 with TRBJ1-3, with D maybe TRBD1 (6 bases). Per the germline V gene, CDR1 is MNHNS and CDR2 is SASEGT. Trimming took off 8 bases at V and 0 bases at J, with 11 bases between the two ends. The CDR3 totals 14 residues. This chain's CDR3 is CASQTGSSGNTIYF. The CDR3 DNA follows: TGTGCCAGCCAAACAGGGTCCTCTGGAAACACCATATATTTT.

The gene calls are TRBV19 and TRBJ1-2; D is ambiguous. The length of the CDR3 is 13 residues. The germline gives CDR1 LNHDA, CDR2 SQIVND (reference sequence). Trimming shortened V by 1 base and J by 4 bases, and 7 bases separated the two germline ends. CDR3 coding DNA: TGTGCCAGTAGTATAGGAAAGGGCTATGGCTACACCTTC. The encoded protein is CASSIGKGYGYTF.

The genes are TRBV2 and TRBJ2-1, with D possibly TRBD1 on 6 matching bases. The V gene's germline CDR1 is SNHLY and CDR2 FYNNEI. The length of the CDR3 is 13 residues. The ends were cut back, 7 bases at V and 6 bases at J, with 13 bases in the middle. This chain's CDR3 is CASKVDRSNEQFF. The CDR3 DNA reads TGTGCCAGCAAGGTAGACAGGAGCAATGAGCAGTTCTTC.